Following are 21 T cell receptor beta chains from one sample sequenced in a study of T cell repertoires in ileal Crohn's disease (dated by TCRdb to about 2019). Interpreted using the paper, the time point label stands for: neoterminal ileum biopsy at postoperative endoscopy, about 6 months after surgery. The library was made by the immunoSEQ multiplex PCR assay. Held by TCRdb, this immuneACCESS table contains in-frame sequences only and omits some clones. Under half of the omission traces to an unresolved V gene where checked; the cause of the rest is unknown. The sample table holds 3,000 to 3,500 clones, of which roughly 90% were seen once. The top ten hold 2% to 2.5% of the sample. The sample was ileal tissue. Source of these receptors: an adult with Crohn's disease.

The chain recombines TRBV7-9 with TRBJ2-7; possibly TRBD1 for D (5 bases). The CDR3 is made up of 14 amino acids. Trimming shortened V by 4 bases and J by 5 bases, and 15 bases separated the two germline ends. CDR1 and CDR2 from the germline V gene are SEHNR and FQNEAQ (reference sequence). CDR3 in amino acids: CASSSLVRAHEQYF. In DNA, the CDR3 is TGTGCCAGCAGCTCCTTAGTCAGGGCCCACGAGCAGTACTTC.

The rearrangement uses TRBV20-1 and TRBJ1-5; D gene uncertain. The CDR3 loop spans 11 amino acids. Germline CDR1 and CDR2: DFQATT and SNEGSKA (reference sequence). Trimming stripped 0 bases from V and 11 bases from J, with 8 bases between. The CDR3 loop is CSARDRRAQHF. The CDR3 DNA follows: TGCAGTGCTAGAGATCGGAGGGCCCAGCATTTT.

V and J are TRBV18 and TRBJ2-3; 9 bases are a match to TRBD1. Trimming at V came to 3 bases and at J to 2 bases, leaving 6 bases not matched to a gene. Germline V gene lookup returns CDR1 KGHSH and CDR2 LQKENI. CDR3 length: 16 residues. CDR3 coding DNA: TGTGCCAGCTCACCCGCCGGGACAGGGATCACAGATACGCAGTATTTT. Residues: CASSPAGTGITDTQYF.

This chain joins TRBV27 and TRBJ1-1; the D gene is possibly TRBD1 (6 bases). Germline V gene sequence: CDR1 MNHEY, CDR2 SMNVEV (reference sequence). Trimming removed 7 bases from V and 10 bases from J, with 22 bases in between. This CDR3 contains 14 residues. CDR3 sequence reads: CASTPEGGQIGAFF. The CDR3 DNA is TGTGCCAGCACCCCTGAGGGGGGCCAAATCGGAGCTTTCTTT.

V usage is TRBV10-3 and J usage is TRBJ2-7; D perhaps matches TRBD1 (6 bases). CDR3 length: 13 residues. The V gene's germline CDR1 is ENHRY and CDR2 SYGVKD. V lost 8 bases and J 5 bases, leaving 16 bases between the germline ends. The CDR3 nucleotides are TGTGCCATCCCTGGGGACAATAACAACGAGCAGTACTTC. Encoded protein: CAIPGDNNNEQYF.

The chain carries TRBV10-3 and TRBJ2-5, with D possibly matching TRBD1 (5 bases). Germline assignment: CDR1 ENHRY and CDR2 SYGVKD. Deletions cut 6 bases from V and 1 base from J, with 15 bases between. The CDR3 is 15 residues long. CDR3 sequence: CAISRDSALQETQYF. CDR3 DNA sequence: TGTGCCATCAGCCGCGACAGTGCCCTCCAAGAGACCCAGTACTTC.

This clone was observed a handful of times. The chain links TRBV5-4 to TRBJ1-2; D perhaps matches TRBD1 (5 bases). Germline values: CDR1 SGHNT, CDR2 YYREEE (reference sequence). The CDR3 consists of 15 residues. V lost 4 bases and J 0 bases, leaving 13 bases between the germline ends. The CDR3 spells CASSPGGGANYGYTF. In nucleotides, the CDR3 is TGTGCCAGCAGCCCGGGTGGAGGGGCTAACTATGGCTACACCTTC.

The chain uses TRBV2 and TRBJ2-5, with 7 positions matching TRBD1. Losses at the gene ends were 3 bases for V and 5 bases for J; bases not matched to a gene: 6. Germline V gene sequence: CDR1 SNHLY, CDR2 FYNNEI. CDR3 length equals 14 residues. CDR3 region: CASSDPRGQETQYF. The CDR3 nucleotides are TGTGCCAGCAGTGACCCGAGGGGGCAGGAGACCCAGTACTTC.

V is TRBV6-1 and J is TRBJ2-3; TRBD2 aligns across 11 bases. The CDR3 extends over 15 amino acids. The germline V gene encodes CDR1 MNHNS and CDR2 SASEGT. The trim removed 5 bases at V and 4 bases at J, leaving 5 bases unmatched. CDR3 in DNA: TGTGCCAGCAGTCCACTAGCGGGGGACCCAGATACGCAGTATTTT. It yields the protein CASSPLAGDPDTQYF.

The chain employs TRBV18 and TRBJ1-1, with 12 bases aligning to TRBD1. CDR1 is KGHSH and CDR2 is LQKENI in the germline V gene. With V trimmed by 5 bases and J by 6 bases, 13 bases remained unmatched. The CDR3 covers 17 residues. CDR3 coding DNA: TGTGCCAGCTCAAAACCAGTCCGGGACAGGGGGCGTCCTGAAGCTTTCTTT. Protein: CASSKPVRDRGRPEAFF.

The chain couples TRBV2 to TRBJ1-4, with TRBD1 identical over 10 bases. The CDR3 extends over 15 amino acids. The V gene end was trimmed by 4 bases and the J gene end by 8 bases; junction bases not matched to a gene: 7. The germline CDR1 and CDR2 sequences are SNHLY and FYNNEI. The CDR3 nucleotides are TGTGCCAGCAGTGTATCCGGGACAGGGGTGGAAAAACTGTTTTTT. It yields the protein CASSVSGTGVEKLFF.

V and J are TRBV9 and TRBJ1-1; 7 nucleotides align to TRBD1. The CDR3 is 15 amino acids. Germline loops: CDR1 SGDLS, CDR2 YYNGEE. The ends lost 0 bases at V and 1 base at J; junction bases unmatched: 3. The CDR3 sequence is CASSVEGQWNTEAFF. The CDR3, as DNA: TGTGCCAGCAGCGTAGAGGGACAGTGGAACACTGAAGCTTTCTTT.

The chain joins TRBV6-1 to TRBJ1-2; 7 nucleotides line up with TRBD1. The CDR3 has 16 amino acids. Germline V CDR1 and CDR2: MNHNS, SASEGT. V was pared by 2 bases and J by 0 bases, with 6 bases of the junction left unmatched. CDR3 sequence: CASSEQGQGANYGYTF. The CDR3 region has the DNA TGTGCCAGCAGTGAACAGGGGCAGGGGGCTAACTATGGCTACACCTTC.

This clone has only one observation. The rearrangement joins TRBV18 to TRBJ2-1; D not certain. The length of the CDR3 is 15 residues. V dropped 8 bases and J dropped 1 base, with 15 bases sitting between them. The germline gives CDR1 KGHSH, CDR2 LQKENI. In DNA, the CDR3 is TGTGCCAGCACCCTCAAGGTGGGGTCCTACAATGAGCAGTTCTTC. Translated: CASTLKVGSYNEQFF.

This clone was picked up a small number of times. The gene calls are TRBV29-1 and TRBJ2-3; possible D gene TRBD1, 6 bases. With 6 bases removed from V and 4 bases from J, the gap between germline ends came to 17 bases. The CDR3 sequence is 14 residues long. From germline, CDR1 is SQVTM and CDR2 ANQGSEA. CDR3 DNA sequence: TGCAGCGTCACAGGGATGGCGGGTGCAGATACGCAGTATTTT. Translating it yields CSVTGMAGADTQYF.

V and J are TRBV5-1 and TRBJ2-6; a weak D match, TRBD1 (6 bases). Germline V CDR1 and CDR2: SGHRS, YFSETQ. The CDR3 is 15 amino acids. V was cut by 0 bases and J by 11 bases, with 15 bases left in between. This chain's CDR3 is CASSLAAGVGDVLTF. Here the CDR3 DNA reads TGCGCCAGCAGCTTGGCGGCAGGGGTGGGGGACGTCCTGACTTTC.

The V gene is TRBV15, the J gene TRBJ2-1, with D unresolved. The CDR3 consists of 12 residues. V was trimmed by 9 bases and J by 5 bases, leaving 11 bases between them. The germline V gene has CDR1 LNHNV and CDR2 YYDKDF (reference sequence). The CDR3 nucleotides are TGTGCCACGAATGACGGAAACAATGAGCAGTTCTTC. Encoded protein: CATNDGNNEQFF.

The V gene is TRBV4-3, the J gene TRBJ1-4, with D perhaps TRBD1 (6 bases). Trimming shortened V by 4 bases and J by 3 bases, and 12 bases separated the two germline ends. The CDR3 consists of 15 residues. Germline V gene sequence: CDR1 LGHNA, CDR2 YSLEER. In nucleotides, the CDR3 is TGCGCCAGCAGCCGGGACACGATATCTAATGAAAAACTGTTTTTT. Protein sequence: CASSRDTISNEKLFF.

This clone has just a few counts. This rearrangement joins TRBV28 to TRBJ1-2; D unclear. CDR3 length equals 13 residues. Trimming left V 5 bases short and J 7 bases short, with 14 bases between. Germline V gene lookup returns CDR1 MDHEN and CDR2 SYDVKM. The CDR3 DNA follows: TGTGCCAGCAGTCCCCCCAGGATATTTGGCTACACCTTC. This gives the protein CASSPPRIFGYTF.

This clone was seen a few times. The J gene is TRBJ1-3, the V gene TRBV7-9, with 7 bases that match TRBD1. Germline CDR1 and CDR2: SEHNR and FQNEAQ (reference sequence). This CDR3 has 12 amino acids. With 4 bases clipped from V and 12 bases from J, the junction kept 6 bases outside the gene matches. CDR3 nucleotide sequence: TGTGCCAGCAGCTCACAAGGGGGCGGCATATATTTT. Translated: CASSSQGGGIYF.

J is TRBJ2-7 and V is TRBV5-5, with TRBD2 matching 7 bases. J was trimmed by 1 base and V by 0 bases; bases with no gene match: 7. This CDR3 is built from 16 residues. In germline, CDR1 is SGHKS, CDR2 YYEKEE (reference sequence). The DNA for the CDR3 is TGTGCCAGCAGCTTGGAATACGCTAGCGGTTCCTACGAGCAGTACTTC. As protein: CASSLEYASGSYEQYF.